A selection of T cell receptor beta chains follows, all from one sample in a study of OX40 agonist ivuxolimab in advanced cancers. Sequencing was performed with immunoSEQ multiplex PCR; in TCRdb, only in-frame clones are kept and a portion is missing. The table includes around 80,000 clones, roughly 91% detected once. This material consisted of CD4+ or CD8+ T cells sorted from blood, taken in a trial of the OX40 agonist ivuxolimab. Source of these receptors: an adult with an advanced solid tumor such as melanoma, head and neck, liver or kidney cancer. Each CDR3 is given with its conserved first and last residue. Each record gives: CDR3 protein, CDR3 DNA, V gene, J gene, D gene, clone size. The D gene is left open where the match is weak. Only part of the rows carry a size: once, few, many, or a class if the clone is expanded.

cdr3_aa: CASSKGGDEQYF; cdr3_nt: TGTGCCAGCAGCAAAGGCGGGGACGAGCAGTACTTC; v_call: TRBV21-1; j_call: TRBJ2-7; d_call: -; clone_size: once
cdr3_aa: CASTIDRSGNTIYF; cdr3_nt: TGTGCCAGCACCATCGACAGGTCCGGAAACACCATATATTTT; v_call: TRBV28; j_call: TRBJ1-3; d_call: -; clone_size: -
cdr3_aa: CASSSSGTGTIGYTF; cdr3_nt: TGCGCCAGCAGCTCCTCCGGGACAGGGACGATCGGCTACACCTTC; v_call: TRBV5-1; j_call: TRBJ1-2; d_call: TRBD1; clone_size: -
cdr3_aa: CASSFAAGELFF; cdr3_nt: TGCGCCAGCAGCTTCGCCGCCGGGGAGCTGTTTTTT; v_call: TRBV5-1; j_call: TRBJ2-2; d_call: -; clone_size: -
cdr3_aa: CASSSSRDRGGIQYF; cdr3_nt: TGTGCCAGCAGCTCCAGCCGGGACAGGGGAGGCATTCAGTACTTC; v_call: TRBV7-2; j_call: TRBJ2-4; d_call: TRBD1; clone_size: -
cdr3_aa: CASRPDIDEQYF; cdr3_nt: TGCGCCAGCAGACCGGACATTGACGAGCAGTACTTC; v_call: TRBV5-1; j_call: TRBJ2-7; d_call: -; clone_size: -
cdr3_aa: CASSQGLDRAGNTIYF; cdr3_nt: TGCGCCAGCAGCCAAGGTTTGGACAGGGCTGGAAACACCATATATTTT; v_call: TRBV4-1; j_call: TRBJ1-3; d_call: TRBD1; clone_size: -
cdr3_aa: CASSVASGSSGELFF; cdr3_nt: TGTGCCAGCAGTGTGGCTAGCGGGAGTTCCGGGGAGCTGTTTTTT; v_call: TRBV6-4; j_call: TRBJ2-2; d_call: TRBD2; clone_size: -
cdr3_aa: CASAGYLYEQYF; cdr3_nt: TGTGCCAGCGCTGGATACCTGTACGAGCAGTACTTC; v_call: TRBV6-1; j_call: TRBJ2-7; d_call: -; clone_size: -
cdr3_aa: CASSVLAGAYEQYF; cdr3_nt: TGTGCCAGCAGCGTCCTAGCGGGAGCCTACGAGCAGTACTTC; v_call: TRBV5-6; j_call: TRBJ2-7; d_call: TRBD2; clone_size: -